These 10 T cell receptor beta chains originate from one sample sequenced in a study of response to subunit inactivated influenza vaccine. MiXCR, run by TCRdb on the RT-PCR reads, gives a single entry per CDR3 protein. The sample includes about 500,000 distinct CDR3 sequences, approximately 7.3% of them seen just once. The sequences come from PBMCs from blood, collected around 2 years after vaccination. The receptor set was obtained from a man between 50 and 75 years old who received an inactivated influenza vaccine.

The sample holds a few counts of this clonotype. The J gene is TRBJ2-1, the V gene TRBV12-3 or TRBV12-4; D might be TRBD1 (5 bases). V lost 3 bases and J 9 bases, leaving 21 bases between the germline ends. This CDR3 comprises 16 residues. The chain's CDR3 is CASSFRQTVRRSEQFF. CDR3 nucleotides: TGTGCCAGCAGTTTTCGACAGACAGTCCGTCGGTCTGAGCAGTTCTTC.

This clonotype showed up many times. The V gene is TRBV12-3 or TRBV12-4, the J gene TRBJ2-7; 8 bases align to TRBD2. This CDR3 is built from 14 residues. The ends lost 6 bases at V and 4 bases at J; junction bases unmatched: 8. The CDR3 DNA reads TGTGCCAGCAGACCGGGAGGGACGCTGTACGAGCAGTACTTC. Translated: CASRPGGTLYEQYF.

The rearrangement joins TRBV7-8 to TRBJ2-3; 8 positions match TRBD2. V shed 1 base, J shed 0 bases, and the junction held 9 bases outside the gene matches. The CDR3 loop spans 18 amino acids. The germline CDR1 and CDR2 sequences are SGHVS and FQNEAQ. CDR3 loop: CASSLGIASGSSTDTQYF. The CDR3 nucleotides read TGTGCCAGCAGCTTAGGTATAGCTAGCGGGTCTAGCACAGATACGCAGTATTTT.

In this sample, this clonotype turned up a few times. This chain joins TRBV11-2 and TRBJ2-1; TRBD2 matches 7 bases. The V gene end was trimmed by 4 bases and the J gene end by 10 bases; junction bases not matched to a gene: 16. The CDR3 loop spans 16 amino acids. Germline CDR1 reads SGHAT; CDR2 reads FQNNGV. The CDR3 sequence is CASSSARGRALGEQFF. The CDR3, as DNA: TGTGCCAGCAGCTCCGCTCGGGGGAGGGCGTTAGGGGAGCAGTTCTTC.

This clonotype was counted at least ten times. The genes are TRBV24-1 and TRBJ2-2; possibly TRBD1 for D (5 bases). CDR3 length equals 14 residues. Germline V lookup: CDR1 KGHDR, CDR2 SFDVKD. With 5 bases removed from V and 2 bases from J, the gap between germline ends came to 8 bases. CDR3 nucleotides: TGTGCCACCAGTGTTGGACACAACACCGGGGAGCTGTTTTTT. Protein: CATSVGHNTGELFF.

The CDR3 sequence is CASSFVAGGQDTQYF. In nucleotides, the CDR3 is TGCGCCAGCAGCTTCGTAGCGGGGGGGCAAGATACGCAGTATTTT. The rearrangement uses TRBV5-1 and TRBJ2-3, with TRBD2 identical over 11 bases. Germline V gene sequence: CDR1 SGHRS, CDR2 YFSETQ. The CDR3 totals 15 residues. With V trimmed by 2 bases and J by 5 bases, 4 bases remained unmatched.

The chain joins TRBV12-3 or TRBV12-4 to TRBJ2-2; no definite D call. This CDR3 region has 13 residues. Trimming cost V 5 bases and J 13 bases, with 17 bases left between them. For the CDR3, the DNA is TGTGCCAGCAGTGCGACTTATATCGGTGGGCTGTTTTTT. Protein sequence: CASSATYIGGLFF.

This clonotype has just a few counts. The chain uses TRBV4-2 and TRBJ2-7; possible D gene TRBD2, 6 bases. The CDR3 totals 17 residues. Germline CDR1 reads LGHNA; CDR2 reads YNFKEQ. The V end was cut by 0 bases, the J end by 0 bases, with 15 bases between. This chain's CDR3 is CASSQEGVGGSSYEQYF. The CDR3 DNA is TGTGCCAGCAGCCAAGAAGGCGTTGGGGGGAGCTCCTACGAGCAGTACTTC.

This clonotype has ten or more counts. The V and J genes are TRBV3-1 and TRBJ1-6; TRBD1 might be the D (5 bases). Trimming took 1 base from V and 5 from J, leaving 6 bases between them. Germline CDR1 reads LGHDT; CDR2 reads YNNKEL (reference sequence). CDR3 length equals 14 residues. The CDR3 bases are TGTGCCAGCAGCCAAGGACAGAATAATTCACCCCTCCACTTT. Protein: CASSQGQNNSPLHF.

This clonotype was seen repeatedly, ten times or more. The chain is built from TRBV4-1 and TRBJ2-2; D is ambiguous. The germline V gene has CDR1 MGHRA and CDR2 YSYEKL. Trimming took 3 bases from V and 7 from J, leaving 9 bases between them. The CDR3 has 13 residues. The CDR3 is CASSHYGGGELFF. DNA of the CDR3: TGCGCCAGCAGCCATTACGGTGGCGGGGAGCTGTTTTTT.